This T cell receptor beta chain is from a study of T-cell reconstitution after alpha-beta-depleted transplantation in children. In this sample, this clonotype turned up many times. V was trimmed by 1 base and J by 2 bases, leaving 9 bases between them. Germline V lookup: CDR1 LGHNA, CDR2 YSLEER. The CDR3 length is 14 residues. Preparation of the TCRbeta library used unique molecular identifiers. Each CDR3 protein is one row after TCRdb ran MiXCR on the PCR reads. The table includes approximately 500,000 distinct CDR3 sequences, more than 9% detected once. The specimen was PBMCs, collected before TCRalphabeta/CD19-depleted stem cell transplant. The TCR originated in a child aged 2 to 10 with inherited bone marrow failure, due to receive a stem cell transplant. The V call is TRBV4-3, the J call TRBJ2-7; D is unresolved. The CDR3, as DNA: TGCGCCAGCAGCCAAGCGGGTCGAACCTACGAGCAGTACTTC. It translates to CASSQAGRTYEQYF.